This T cell receptor (beta chain) emerged from a study of response to subunit inactivated influenza vaccine. TCRdb passed the RT-PCR reads through MiXCR, listing each CDR3 protein once. The table shows some 550,000 distinct CDR3 sequences, with roughly a quarter occurring only once. This CDR3 has 16 amino acids. Trimming cost V 0 bases and J 1 base; bases outside gene matches: 3. These data were also reused for a study on T cells expressing NK-cell markers. That work contributes: Libraries used 5'RACE template switching adding universal primer site and UMIs.

V usage is TRBV12-3 or TRBV12-4 and J usage is TRBJ2-4; 7 bases match TRBD2. The sequences come from CD4+ T cells sorted from PBMCs, collected roughly 12 days after vaccination. This TCR was recovered from a man aged 50 or older who received an inactivated influenza vaccine. CDR3 sequence reads: CASSLALGGAKNIQYF. The CDR3 DNA reads TGTGCCAGCAGTTTAGCGCTGGGGGGGGCCAAAAACATTCAGTACTTC.